These T cell receptor beta chains were read from a single sample in a study of CD8 T cells in ankylosing spondylitis. TCRdb re-analysed the 5' RACE reads in MiXCR, keeping a single row per CDR3 protein. The table lists 150,000 to 200,000 distinct CDR3 sequences, roughly 30% of them singletons. Sequenced input: synovial fluid, either unsorted or a sorted T cell fraction (not recorded which). The receptors originated from a male donor with ankylosing spondylitis. Both conserved end residues are part of each CDR3. A D gene is named only where the DNA matches it firmly. Size is stated for part of the rows, as once, few or many counts, or as a class when the clone is expanded.

>TRBD2|16|TRBJ2-1|few|TRBV6-2/TRBV6-3
CASSLRTSRSYNEQFF
TGTGCCAGCAGTTTAAGGACTAGCCGTTCCTACAATGAGCAGTTCTTC
>.|14|TRBJ1-1|.|TRBV5-1
CASSFGRANTEAFF
TGCGCCAGCAGCTTCGGCAGGGCGAACACTGAAGCTTTCTTT
>TRBD1|16|TRBJ2-2|.|TRBV2
CASSVETGEFTGELFF
TGTGCCAGCAGTGTAGAGACAGGGGAATTCACCGGGGAGCTGTTTTTT
>TRBD2|14|TRBJ2-2|many|TRBV20-1
CSAYERENTGELFF
TGCAGTGCTTACGAGCGGGAGAACACCGGGGAGCTGTTTTTT
>.|14|TRBJ1-3|few|TRBV25-1
CASSGRDAGNTIYF
TGTGCCAGCAGTGGCCGGGACGCCGGAAACACCATATATTTT
>TRBD2|14|TRBJ2-1|.|TRBV27
CASAERESYNEQFF
TGTGCCAGCGCTGAGCGGGAGTCCTACAATGAGCAGTTCTTC
>TRBD2|13|TRBJ2-5|.|TRBV5-1
CASSLPSGETQYF
TGCGCCAGCAGCTTGCCTAGCGGAGAGACCCAGTACTTC
>.|18|TRBJ1-2|many|TRBV14
CASSQGLGLPSKNYGYTF
TGTGCCAGCAGCCAAGGGTTGGGACTGCCTTCCAAGAACTATGGCTACACCTTC
>TRBD1|15|TRBJ2-2|once|TRBV28
CASSLRDRYTGELFF
TGTGCCAGCAGTTTAAGGGACAGATACACCGGGGAGCTGTTTTTT
>TRBD2|13|TRBJ2-4|few|TRBV20-1
CSATRGAKNIQYF
TGCAGTGCTACGCGGGGGGCCAAAAACATTCAGTACTTC
>.|11|TRBJ1-2|few|TRBV30
CAWSGQVAPYF
TGTGCCTGGAGTGGACAGGTTGCCCCATACTTC
>.|13|TRBJ2-5|many|TRBV11-3
CASSLRIGETQYF
TGTGCCAGCAGCTTAAGGATAGGCGAGACCCAGTACTTC
>.|13|TRBJ1-1|.|TRBV6-6
CASTRGGGTEAFF
TGTGCCAGCACTAGAGGGGGGGGGACTGAAGCTTTCTTT
>.|15|TRBJ2-1|many|TRBV11-2
CASSFKGFGYNEQFF
TGTGCCAGCAGCTTTAAGGGTTTCGGGTACAATGAGCAGTTCTTC
>TRBD2|15|TRBJ2-3|.|TRBV12-3/TRBV12-4
CASILAGRITDTQYF
TGTGCCAGCATACTAGCGGGGAGGATTACAGATACGCAGTATTTT
>.|17|TRBJ2-3|once|TRBV5-6
CASSFYGTLATTDTQYF
TGTGCCAGCAGCTTCTATGGGACATTGGCTACCACAGATACGCAGTATTTT
>TRBD1|15|TRBJ2-2|many|TRBV5-1
CASSLENRGPGELFF
TGCGCCAGCAGCTTGGAAAACAGGGGTCCCGGGGAGCTGTTTTTT
>.|13|TRBJ2-5|.|TRBV6-6
CASRTGGRETQYF
TGTGCCAGCAGGACGGGGGGCCGGGAGACCCAGTACTTC
>TRBD1|16|TRBJ2-2|few|TRBV20-1
CSARGFGKGAAGELFF
TGCAGTGCTAGAGGGTTCGGGAAGGGGGCGGCCGGGGAGCTGTTTTTT
>TRBD2|15|TRBJ2-5|many|TRBV20-1
CSAKTSGGVSETQYF
TGCAGTGCAAAGACTAGCGGGGGGGTGTCAGAGACCCAGTACTTC
>.|14|TRBJ1-6|once|TRBV5-6
CASSLPAGDSPLHF
TGTGCCAGCAGCTTGCCGGCAGGGGATTCACCCCTCCACTTT
>TRBD1|16|TRBJ2-3|few|TRBV4-1
CASSQEGTGGLDTQYF
TGCGCCAGCAGCCAAGAGGGGACAGGGGGCTTAGATACGCAGTATTTT
>.|15|TRBJ2-7|.|TRBV27
CASSYYAGGPYEQYF
TGTGCCAGCAGTTACTACGCAGGCGGGCCCTACGAGCAGTACTTC
>.|14|TRBJ2-4|.|TRBV30
CAWSASGPGDIQYF
TGTGCCTGGAGTGCCTCGGGTCCCGGGGACATTCAGTACTTC
>.|14|TRBJ1-2|few|TRBV2
CASHRSTGNYGYTF
TGTGCCAGCCACCGATCGACGGGGAACTATGGCTACACCTTC
>.|12|TRBJ2-3|.|TRBV29-1
CSAEMSTDTQYF
TGCAGCGCCGAGATGAGCACAGATACGCAGTATTTT
>.|12|TRBJ2-6|many|TRBV10-2
CATDSGANVLTF
TGCGCCACCGACTCTGGGGCCAACGTCCTGACTTTC
>TRBD1|13|TRBJ2-7|.|TRBV20-1
CSAMHQGAGEQYF
TGCAGTGCTATGCACCAGGGGGCGGGCGAGCAGTACTTC
>TRBD2|14|TRBJ2-1|.|TRBV11-3
CASSPGELAGEQFF
TGTGCCAGCAGCCCTGGGGAACTAGCGGGAGAGCAGTTCTTC
>TRBD2|13|TRBJ2-1|.|TRBV20-1
CSELGRADNEQFF
TGCAGTGAACTAGGGAGGGCTGACAATGAGCAGTTCTTC
>.|15|TRBJ2-7|few|TRBV15
CATSKGGLSTYEQYF
TGTGCCACCAGCAAAGGGGGACTCTCCACCTACGAGCAGTACTTC
>.|15|TRBJ2-7|many|TRBV20-1
CSARDHGTTSREQYF
TGCAGTGCTAGAGATCACGGGACAACCTCCCGGGAGCAGTACTTC
>.|16|TRBJ1-1|few|TRBV5-1
CASSFKLGSLNTEAFF
TGCGCCAGCAGCTTTAAATTAGGGTCGTTGAACACTGAAGCTTTCTTT
>.|16|TRBJ1-4|.|TRBV5-1
CASSLAQGGVHEKLFF
TGCGCCAGCAGCTTGGCCCAGGGTGGGGTGCATGAAAAACTGTTTTTT
>TRBD1|14|TRBJ2-1|many|TRBV20-1
CSARPDRSYNEQFF
TGCAGTGCTAGACCGGACAGGTCCTACAATGAGCAGTTCTTC
>.|11|TRBJ2-1|few|TRBV2
CASSVRDEQFF
TGTGCCAGCAGTGTTAGAGATGAGCAGTTCTTC
>.|14|TRBJ1-1|.|TRBV6-1
CASRLRGVNTEAFF
TGTGCCAGCAGGCTCCGGGGGGTGAACACTGAAGCTTTCTTT
>TRBD1|13|TRBJ2-7|.|TRBV5-1
CASSTGQSYEQYF
TGCGCCAGCAGCACGGGACAGTCCTACGAGCAGTACTTC
>TRBD2|15|TRBJ2-1|.|TRBV11-3
CASSTRTRENNEQFF
TGTGCCAGCAGCACCCGGACTAGAGAGAACAATGAGCAGTTCTTC
>TRBD1|14|TRBJ1-3|.|TRBV11-2
CASSSQQGAITIYF
TGTGCCAGCAGCTCCCAACAGGGGGCAATCACCATATATTTT
>.|14|TRBJ1-1|.|TRBV15
CATRGGAVVTEAFF
TGTGCCACCCGGGGGGGTGCAGTGGTCACTGAAGCTTTCTTT
>TRBD2|13|TRBJ2-7|many|TRBV10-3
CAIKELAGEEQYF
TGTGCCATCAAGGAACTAGCGGGAGAAGAGCAGTACTTC
>.|15|TRBJ1-5|few|TRBV19
CASSSDDTPGQPQHF
TGTGCCAGTAGTAGCGACGACACGCCGGGGCAGCCCCAGCATTTT
>.|14|TRBJ2-1|.|TRBV7-9
CASSLDRSYNEQFF
TGTGCCAGCAGCTTAGATCGCAGCTACAATGAGCAGTTCTTC
>.|16|TRBJ1-2|few|TRBV6-1
CASSSGRTAGSSGYTF
TGTGCCAGCAGCTCAGGTAGGACCGCTGGATCGAGTGGCTACACCTTC
>.|14|TRBJ1-5|once|TRBV5-8
CASELGGFNQPQHF
TGTGCCAGCGAGTTGGGAGGGTTTAATCAGCCCCAGCATTTT
>.|11|TRBJ2-1|.|TRBV5-8
CASSGGGGQFF
TGTGCCAGCAGCGGGGGTGGCGGGCAGTTCTTC
>TRBD1|14|TRBJ1-2|.|TRBV29-1
CSVDDTGGVYGYTF
TGCAGCGTTGACGATACAGGGGGGGTCTATGGCTACACCTTC
>.|18|TRBJ1-2|many|TRBV6-1
CASSEALGQGRDSYGYTF
TGTGCCAGCAGTGAAGCTTTGGGCCAGGGGAGGGACTCCTATGGCTACACCTTC
>.|14|TRBJ1-1|.|TRBV7-3
CASSPGVKGTEAFF
TGTGCCAGCAGCCCCGGGGTCAAGGGGACTGAAGCTTTCTTT
>.|14|TRBJ2-7|few|TRBV20-1
CSAAGQTASYEQYF
TGCAGTGCCGCGGGACAGACGGCCTCCTACGAGCAGTACTTC
>.|15|TRBJ2-1|.|TRBV3-1
CASSQGRRGLNEQFF
TGTGCCAGCAGCCAAGGCCGGCGGGGCTTGAATGAGCAGTTCTTC